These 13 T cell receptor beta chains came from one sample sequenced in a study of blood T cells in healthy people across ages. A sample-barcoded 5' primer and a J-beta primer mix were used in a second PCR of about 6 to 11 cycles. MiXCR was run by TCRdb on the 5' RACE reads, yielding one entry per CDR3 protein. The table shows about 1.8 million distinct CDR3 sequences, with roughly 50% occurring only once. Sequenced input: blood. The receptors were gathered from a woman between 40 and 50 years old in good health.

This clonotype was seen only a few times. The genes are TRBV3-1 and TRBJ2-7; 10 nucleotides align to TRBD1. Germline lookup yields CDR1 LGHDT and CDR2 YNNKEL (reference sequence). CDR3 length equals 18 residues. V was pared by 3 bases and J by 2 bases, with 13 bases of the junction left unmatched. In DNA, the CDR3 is TGTGCCAGCAGCCATCGGTGCTCGGGACAGGGGACACCCTACGAGCAGTACTTC. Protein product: CASSHRCSGQGTPYEQYF.

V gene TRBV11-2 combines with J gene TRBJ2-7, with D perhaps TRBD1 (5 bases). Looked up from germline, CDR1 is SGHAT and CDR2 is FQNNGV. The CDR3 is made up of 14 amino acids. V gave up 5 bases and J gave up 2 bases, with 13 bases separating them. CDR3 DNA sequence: TGTGCCAGCAGCATAGCCAGGGCGGCCTACGAGCAGTACTTC. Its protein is CASSIARAAYEQYF.

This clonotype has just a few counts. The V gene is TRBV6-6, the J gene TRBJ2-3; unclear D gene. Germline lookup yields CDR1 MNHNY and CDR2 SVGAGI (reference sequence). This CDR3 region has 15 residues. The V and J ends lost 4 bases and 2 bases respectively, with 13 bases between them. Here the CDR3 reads CASSSNTDPTDTQYF. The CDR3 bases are TGTGCCAGCAGTTCGAACACGGACCCCACAGATACGCAGTATTTT.

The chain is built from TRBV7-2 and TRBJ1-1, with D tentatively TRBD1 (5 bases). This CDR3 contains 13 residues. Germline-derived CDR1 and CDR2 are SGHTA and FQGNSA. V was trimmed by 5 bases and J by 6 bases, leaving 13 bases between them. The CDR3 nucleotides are TGTGCCAGCAGCCCGCGGGGGACGTCTGAAGCTTTCTTT. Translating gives CASSPRGTSEAFF. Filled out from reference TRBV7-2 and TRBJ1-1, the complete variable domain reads GAGVSQSPSNKVTEKGKDVELRCDPISGHTALYWYRQSLGQGLEFLIYFQGNSAPDKSGLPSDRFSAERTGGSVSTLTIQRTQQEDSAVYLCASSPRGTSEAFFGQGTRLTVV.

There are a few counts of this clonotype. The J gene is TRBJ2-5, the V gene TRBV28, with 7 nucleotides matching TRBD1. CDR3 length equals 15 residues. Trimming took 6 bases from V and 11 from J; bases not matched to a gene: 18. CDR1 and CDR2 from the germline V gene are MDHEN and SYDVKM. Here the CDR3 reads CASSGYRGLAWEQYF. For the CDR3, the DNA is TGTGCCAGCAGCGGCTACAGGGGTCTCGCCTGGGAGCAGTACTTC.

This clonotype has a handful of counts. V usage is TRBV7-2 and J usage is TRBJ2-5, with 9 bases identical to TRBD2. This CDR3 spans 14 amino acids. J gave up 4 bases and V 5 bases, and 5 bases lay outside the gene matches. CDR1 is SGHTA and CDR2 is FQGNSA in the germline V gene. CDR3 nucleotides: TGTGCCAGCAGCCCTCTAGCGGGGCCAGAGACCCAGTACTTC. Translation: CASSPLAGPETQYF. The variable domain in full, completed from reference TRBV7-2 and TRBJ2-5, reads GAGVSQSPSNKVTEKGKDVELRCDPISGHTALYWYRQSLGQGLEFLIYFQGNSAPDKSGLPSDRFSAERTGGSVSTLTIQRTQQEDSAVYLCASSPLAGPETQYFGPGTRLLVL.

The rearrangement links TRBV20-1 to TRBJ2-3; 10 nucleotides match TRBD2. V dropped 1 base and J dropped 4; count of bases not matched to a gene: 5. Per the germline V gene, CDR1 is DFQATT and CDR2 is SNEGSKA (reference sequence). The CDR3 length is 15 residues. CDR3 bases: TGCAGTGCTAGAGCAGCTAGCGGGGGAGCAGATACGCAGTATTTT. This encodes CSARAASGGADTQYF.

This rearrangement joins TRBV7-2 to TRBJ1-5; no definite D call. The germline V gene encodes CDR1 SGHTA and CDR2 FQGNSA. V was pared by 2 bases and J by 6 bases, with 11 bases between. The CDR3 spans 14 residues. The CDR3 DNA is TGTGCCAGCAGCTTAACCACGGTGACTCAGCCCCAGCATTTT. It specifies CASSLTTVTQPQHF. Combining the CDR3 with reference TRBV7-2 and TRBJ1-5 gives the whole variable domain GAGVSQSPSNKVTEKGKDVELRCDPISGHTALYWYRQSLGQGLEFLIYFQGNSAPDKSGLPSDRFSAERTGGSVSTLTIQRTQQEDSAVYLCASSLTTVTQPQHFGDGTRLSIL.

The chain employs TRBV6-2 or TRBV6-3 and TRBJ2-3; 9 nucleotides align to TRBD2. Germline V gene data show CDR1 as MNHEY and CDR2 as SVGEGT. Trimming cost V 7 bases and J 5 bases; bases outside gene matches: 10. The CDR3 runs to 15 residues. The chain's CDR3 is CASIHQGLALDTQYF. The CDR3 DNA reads TGTGCCAGCATCCACCAGGGACTAGCTTTAGATACGCAGTATTTT.

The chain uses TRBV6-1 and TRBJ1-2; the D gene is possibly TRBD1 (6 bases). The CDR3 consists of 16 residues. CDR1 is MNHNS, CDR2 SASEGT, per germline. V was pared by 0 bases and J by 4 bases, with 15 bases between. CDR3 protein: CASSEAGRGFGYGYTF. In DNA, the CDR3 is TGTGCCAGCAGTGAAGCCGGCAGGGGTTTCGGCTATGGCTACACCTTC.

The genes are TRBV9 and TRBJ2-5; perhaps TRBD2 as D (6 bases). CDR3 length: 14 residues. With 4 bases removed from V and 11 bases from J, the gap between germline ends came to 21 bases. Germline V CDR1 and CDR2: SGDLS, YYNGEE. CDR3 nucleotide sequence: TGTGCCAGCAGCCCCCGACTAGTTCACAATGAGCAGTACTTC. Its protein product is CASSPRLVHNEQYF.

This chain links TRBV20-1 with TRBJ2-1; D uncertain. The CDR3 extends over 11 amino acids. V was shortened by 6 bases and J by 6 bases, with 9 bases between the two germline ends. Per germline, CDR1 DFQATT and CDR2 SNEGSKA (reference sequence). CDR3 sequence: CSARRANEQFF. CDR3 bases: TGCAGTGCCCGCCGAGCCAATGAGCAGTTCTTC.

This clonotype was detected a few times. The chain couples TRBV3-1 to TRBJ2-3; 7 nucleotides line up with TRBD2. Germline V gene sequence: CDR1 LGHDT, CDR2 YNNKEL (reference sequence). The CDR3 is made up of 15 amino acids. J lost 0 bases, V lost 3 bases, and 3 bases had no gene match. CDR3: CASSQPSGSTDTQYF. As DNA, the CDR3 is TGTGCCAGCAGCCAGCCTAGCGGAAGCACAGATACGCAGTATTTT.